The source of this T cell receptor (beta chain) is a study of CD8+ T cells in alopecia areata. Study details: Each day, treated patients took oral tofacitinib twice, at 5 to 10 mg per dose. Disease severity was quantified as SALT score of affected scalp area. Study-wide findings and caveats: The presence of one nonresponder keeps the tie between baseline CD8+ expansion and response uncertain. Persistence during tofacitinib was seen for many expanded lesional clones in scalp and blood.

The sequencing template was cDNA reverse transcribed from extracted RNA. Libraries were prepared by immunoSEQ multiplex PCR; TCRdb keeps only in-frame clonotypes and omits some of them. There are 150,000 to 200,000 clones in the sample; roughly 70% occur only once, and approximately 1.4% lies in the top ten. Documented treatment: oral pan-JAK inhibitor, 5-10 mg twice daily. In its sample, this clone was seen many times. Its matching antigen is unknown. Trimming pared 3 bases from V and 4 bases from J, leaving 18 bases between. This CDR3 has 17 amino acids. Germline V CDR1 and CDR2: LNHNV, YYDKDF (reference sequence).

V is TRBV15 and J is TRBJ2-2; either TRBD1 or TRBD2 may supply D (6 bases each). The origin of this receptor is a human donor with alopecia areata. Sample: CD4+ T cells sorted from blood, taken around week 50, from a patient treated with tofacitinib. CDR3 DNA: TGTGCCACCAGCAGGACCCGTGGGGGGCTCCCCACCGGGGAGCTGTTTTTT. As protein: CATSRTRGGLPTGELFF.